This T cell receptor beta chain was retrieved from a study of CD8 T cells in Susac syndrome. Looked up from germline, CDR1 is WNHNN and CDR2 is SYGVQD (reference sequence). V lost 2 bases, J lost 6 bases, and 8 bases lay in between. The length of the CDR3 is 12 residues. RNA amounts of about 0.5 to 1 ug underwent reverse transcription with random hexamers. TCRdb processed the immunoSEQ multiplex PCR reads anew with MiXCR; each CDR3 protein has one entry. This table holds about 210,000 distinct CDR3 sequences, roughly 96% found once. This clonotype was seen once. The sequence was obtained from a human donor with multiple sclerosis. Sequencing was done on a sample of CD4+ T cells from PBMCs. V and J are TRBV10-1 and TRBJ2-7, with D perhaps assigned TRBD1 or TRBD2 (5 bases each). The CDR3 loop is CASSERGAEQYF. In nucleotides, the CDR3 is TGCGCCAGCAGTGAGAGGGGAGCCGAGCAGTACTTC.